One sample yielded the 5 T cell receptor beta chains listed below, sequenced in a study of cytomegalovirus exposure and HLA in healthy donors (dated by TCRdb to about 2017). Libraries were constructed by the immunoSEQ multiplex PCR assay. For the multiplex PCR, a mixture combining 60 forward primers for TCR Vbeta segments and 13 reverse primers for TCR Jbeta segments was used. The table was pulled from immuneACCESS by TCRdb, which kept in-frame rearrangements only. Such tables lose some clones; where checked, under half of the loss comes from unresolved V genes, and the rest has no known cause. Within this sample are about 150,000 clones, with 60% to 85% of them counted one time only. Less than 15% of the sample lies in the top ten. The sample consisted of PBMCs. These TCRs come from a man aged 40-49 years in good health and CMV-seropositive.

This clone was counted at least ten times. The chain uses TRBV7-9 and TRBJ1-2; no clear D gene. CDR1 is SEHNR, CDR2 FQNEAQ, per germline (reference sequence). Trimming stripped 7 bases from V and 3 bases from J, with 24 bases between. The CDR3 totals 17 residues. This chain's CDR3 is CASTVLRAHTRDYGYTF. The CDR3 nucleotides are TGTGCCAGCACCGTTCTGCGGGCCCACACAAGGGACTATGGCTACACCTTC.

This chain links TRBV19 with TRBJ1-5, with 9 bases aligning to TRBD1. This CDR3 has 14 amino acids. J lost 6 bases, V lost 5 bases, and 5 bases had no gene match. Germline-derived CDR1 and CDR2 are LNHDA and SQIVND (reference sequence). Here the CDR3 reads CASSPDRGVQPQHF. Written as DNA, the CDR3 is TGTGCCAGTAGTCCGGACAGGGGCGTTCAGCCCCAGCATTTT. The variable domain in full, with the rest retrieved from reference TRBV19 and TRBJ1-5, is DGGITQSPKYLFRKEGQNVTLSCEQNLNHDAMYWYRQDPGQGLRLIYYSQIVNDFQKGDIAEGYSVSREKKESFPLTVTSAQKNPTAFYLCASSPDRGVQPQHFGDGTRLSIL.

Here the CDR3 DNA reads TGTGCCAGCAGTGCCTTGGATACGCAGTATTTT. It encodes CASSALDTQYF. This chain connects TRBV2 to TRBJ2-3; D remains unclear. This CDR3 has 11 residues. CDR1 is SNHLY, CDR2 FYNNEI, per germline. Trimming cost V 4 bases and J 6 bases, with 5 bases left between them.

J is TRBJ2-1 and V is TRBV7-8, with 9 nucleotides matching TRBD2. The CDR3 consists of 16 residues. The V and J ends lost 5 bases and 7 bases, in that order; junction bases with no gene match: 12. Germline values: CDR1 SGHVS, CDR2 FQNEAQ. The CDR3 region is CASSVRTSATSNEQFF. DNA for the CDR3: TGTGCCAGCAGCGTGCGGACTAGCGCGACTTCTAATGAGCAGTTCTTC.

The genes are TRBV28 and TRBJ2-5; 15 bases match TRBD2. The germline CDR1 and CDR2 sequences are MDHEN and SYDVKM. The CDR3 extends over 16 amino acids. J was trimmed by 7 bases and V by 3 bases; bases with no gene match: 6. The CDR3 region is CASSFRTSGRAGTQYF. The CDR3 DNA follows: TGTGCCAGCAGTTTCAGGACTAGCGGGAGGGCCGGGACCCAGTACTTC.